This T cell receptor (beta chain) appears in the sequencing data of a study of cytomegalovirus exposure and HLA in healthy donors. Produced via immunoSEQ multiplex PCR; TCRdb's table is partial and in-frame only. The sample yields roughly 330,000 clones, approximately 90% seen once. Points from the study as a whole: Subsequent analysis showed first-cohort TCR clusters tending to co-occur in approximately 120 validation repertoires. Cytomegalovirus status, reportedly, was diagnosed with high specificity and sensitivity by the classifier.

V was trimmed by 2 bases and J by 3 bases, leaving 17 bases between them. The length of the CDR3 is 16 residues. Looked up from germline, CDR1 is SGDLS and CDR2 is YYNGEE. About this clone itself: Its target is unknown.

The gene calls are TRBV9 and TRBJ1-2; D is unclear. The TCR comes from a woman aged 25 to 39 in good health and CMV-seropositive. The material sequenced was PBMCs. The CDR3 loop reads CASSVTIDREDYGYTF. The CDR3 coding sequence is TGTGCCAGCAGCGTCACTATAGACCGGGAGGACTATGGCTACACCTTC.